Shown below are 6 T cell receptor beta chains from a single sample sequenced in a study of T cell repertoires in cytomegalovirus infection. Which antigens these TCRs recognize remains unknown. MiXCR, run by TCRdb on the reads, gives a single entry per CDR3 protein. Here the sample spans approximately 910,000 distinct CDR3 sequences, 25% to 40% being singletons. Sequencing used cultured CD8+ T cells from PBMCs, obtained from culture after CMV antigen stimulation. The receptors were sampled from a human donor in good health (CMV status not recorded). Some clones in this sample may be carry-over from other donors' samples.

The chain is built from TRBV18 and TRBJ1-1; no clear D. The germline gives CDR1 KGHSH, CDR2 LQKENI. Trimming pared 2 bases from V and 5 bases from J, leaving 9 bases between. This CDR3 has 13 amino acids. The CDR3 DNA reads TGTGCCAGCTCACCAATTGGCGAAACTGAAGCTTTCTTT. Its protein product is CASSPIGETEAFF.

The V call is TRBV12-3 or TRBV12-4, the J call TRBJ2-2, with TRBD2 matching over 9 bases. Losses at the gene ends were 4 bases for V and 0 bases for J; bases not matched to a gene: 6. This CDR3 comprises 17 residues. The CDR3 region has the DNA TGTGCCAGCAGTTACGGGGTAGCGGGGGCGAACACCGGGGAGCTGTTTTTT. It is translated as CASSYGVAGANTGELFF.

This clonotype has only a few counts. The genes are TRBV7-8 and TRBJ2-5, with D possibly TRBD2 on 5 matching bases. Between the trimmed V and J ends, which lost 1 base and 10 bases, there was a span of 19 bases. The CDR3 has 15 residues. Per germline, CDR1 SGHVS and CDR2 FQNEAQ. This CDR3 is CASSLERRADRDQYF. In nucleotides, the CDR3 is TGTGCCAGCAGCTTAGAACGGCGGGCCGATCGGGACCAGTACTTC.

The V and J genes are TRBV4-2 and TRBJ1-1; no definite D call. The ends were cut back, 1 base at V and 5 bases at J, with 11 bases in the middle. CDR1 is LGHNA and CDR2 is YNFKEQ in the germline V gene. The CDR3 is 14 residues long. CDR3 residues: CASSQGTGETEAFF. The CDR3 coding sequence is TGTGCCAGCAGCCAAGGTACGGGTGAGACTGAAGCTTTCTTT.

The chain has TRBV6-6 and TRBJ1-6; a weak D match, TRBD1 (5 bases). V dropped 6 bases and J dropped 7 bases, with 13 bases sitting between them. CDR3 size: 14 residues. Germline CDR1 is MNHNY and CDR2 is SVGAGI (reference sequence). CDR3 nucleotides: TGTGCCAGCAGCTCACAGGTGCACAATTCACCCCTCCACTTT. Its translation is CASSSQVHNSPLHF.

This clonotype was counted a few times. V is TRBV4-1 and J is TRBJ2-6; TRBD1 matches 8 bases. Germline assignment: CDR1 MGHRA and CDR2 YSYEKL. The CDR3 covers 16 residues. Germline trimming cut 6 bases from V and 3 bases from J; bases unmatched to any gene: 7. The CDR3 region is CASRPQGAGGANVLTF. The CDR3 coding sequence is TGCGCCAGCAGGCCCCAGGGGGCAGGTGGGGCCAACGTCCTGACTTTC.